This is a list of T cell receptor beta chains from one sample in a study of early T cells in non-severe SARS-CoV-2 infection. One entry per CDR3 protein results from TCRdb running MiXCR on the 5' RACE reads. Of just over 70,000 distinct CDR3 sequences in the sample, around 13% were seen once. The sample was whole blood. These receptors came from an adult who was a healthcare worker with PCR-confirmed SARS-CoV-2 infection or an uninfected control (not recorded which). Both conserved end residues are part of each CDR3. D genes are given only for firm matches. Expanded clones get a size class; other rows say once, few or many, or leave the size out.

v_gene: TRBV28; abundance: many; j_gene: TRBJ1-5; d_gene: -; CDR3aa: CASSLSRGFNQPQHF; CDR3nt: TGTGCCAGCAGTTTAAGTCGGGGATTTAACCAGCCCCAGCATTTT
v_gene: TRBV5-6; abundance: many; j_gene: TRBJ1-2; d_gene: TRBD1; CDR3aa: CASSFWDRDYGYTF; CDR3nt: TGTGCCAGCAGCTTCTGGGACAGGGACTATGGCTACACCTTC
v_gene: TRBV29-1; abundance: many; j_gene: TRBJ1-5; d_gene: -; CDR3aa: CSVETEKGQPQHF; CDR3nt: TGCAGCGTTGAGACGGAAAAGGGGCAGCCCCAGCATTTT
v_gene: TRBV5-5; abundance: many; j_gene: TRBJ2-2; d_gene: -; CDR3aa: CASSRTWTGELFF; CDR3nt: TGTGCCAGCAGCCGCACTTGGACCGGGGAGCTGTTTTTT
v_gene: TRBV6-2/TRBV6-3; abundance: many; j_gene: TRBJ2-7; d_gene: -; CDR3aa: CASSPDGRTYEQYF; CDR3nt: TGTGCCAGCAGTCCGGACGGGCGGACCTACGAGCAGTACTTC
v_gene: TRBV12-3/TRBV12-4; abundance: -; j_gene: TRBJ2-5; d_gene: -; CDR3aa: CASTTDEYRPTVGGTQYF; CDR3nt: TGTGCCAGCACCACAGACGAGTACCGGCCAACAGTCGGGGGGACCCAGTACTTC
v_gene: TRBV15; abundance: many; j_gene: TRBJ1-1; d_gene: TRBD1; CDR3aa: CATSRQGGTEAFF; CDR3nt: TGTGCCACCAGCAGACAGGGGGGCACTGAAGCTTTCTTT
v_gene: TRBV27; abundance: many; j_gene: TRBJ1-4; d_gene: TRBD1; CDR3aa: CASSAGTGAVEKLFF; CDR3nt: TGTGCCAGCAGTGCTGGGACAGGGGCTGTGGAAAAACTGTTTTTT
v_gene: TRBV19; abundance: many; j_gene: TRBJ1-1; d_gene: -; CDR3aa: CASSNSYTVNTEAFF; CDR3nt: TGTGCCAGTAGCAATTCCTACACAGTGAACACTGAAGCTTTCTTT
v_gene: TRBV9; abundance: many; j_gene: TRBJ2-1; d_gene: TRBD2; CDR3aa: CASSVGSGGFYNEQFF; CDR3nt: TGTGCCAGCAGCGTAGGTAGCGGGGGATTCTACAATGAGCAGTTCTTC
v_gene: TRBV29-1; abundance: many; j_gene: TRBJ2-1; d_gene: -; CDR3aa: CSAGRDNDNEQFF; CDR3nt: TGCAGCGCTGGCCGGGACAATGACAATGAGCAGTTCTTC
v_gene: TRBV5-5; abundance: many; j_gene: TRBJ1-1; d_gene: -; CDR3aa: CASSSTSVFEAFF; CDR3nt: TGTGCCAGCAGCTCCACCAGCGTTTTTGAAGCTTTCTTT
v_gene: TRBV29-1; abundance: -; j_gene: TRBJ2-3; d_gene: -; CDR3aa: CSVEESGGGTDTQYF; CDR3nt: TGCAGCGTTGAAGAGTCTGGAGGGGGCACAGATACGCAGTATTTT
v_gene: TRBV29-1; abundance: many; j_gene: TRBJ2-7; d_gene: -; CDR3aa: CSVEDPMTREQYF; CDR3nt: TGCAGCGTTGAAGACCCCATGACCCGGGAGCAGTACTTC
v_gene: TRBV18; abundance: many; j_gene: TRBJ1-2; d_gene: -; CDR3aa: CASSPPSPDYGYTF; CDR3nt: TGTGCCAGCTCACCACCGTCTCCCGACTATGGCTACACCTTC
v_gene: TRBV28; abundance: many; j_gene: TRBJ1-6; d_gene: -; CDR3aa: CASWRDLNSPLHF; CDR3nt: TGTGCCAGCTGGAGGGACCTGAATTCACCCCTCCACTTT
v_gene: TRBV7-2; abundance: many; j_gene: TRBJ2-3; d_gene: TRBD2; CDR3aa: CASSTGTSGGADTQYF; CDR3nt: TGTGCCAGCAGCACCGGGACTAGCGGGGGGGCAGATACGCAGTATTTT
v_gene: TRBV2; abundance: many; j_gene: TRBJ2-2; d_gene: TRBD2; CDR3aa: CASSPLAGYDTGELFF; CDR3nt: TGTGCCAGCAGTCCGCTAGCGGGATACGACACCGGGGAGCTGTTTTTT
v_gene: TRBV5-1; abundance: many; j_gene: TRBJ2-1; d_gene: TRBD2; CDR3aa: CASSRGSGRSYNEQFF; CDR3nt: TGCGCCAGCAGCAGGGGAAGCGGGAGGTCCTACAATGAGCAGTTCTTC
v_gene: TRBV20-1; abundance: many; j_gene: TRBJ1-5; d_gene: -; CDR3aa: CSALSTVYQPQHF; CDR3nt: TGCAGTGCCCTATCAACAGTCTATCAGCCCCAGCATTTT
v_gene: TRBV9; abundance: many; j_gene: TRBJ2-7; d_gene: TRBD2; CDR3aa: CASSVGGTSGITSSYEQYF; CDR3nt: TGTGCCAGCAGCGTAGGGGGGACTAGCGGGATCACGAGCTCCTACGAGCAGTACTTC
v_gene: TRBV12-3/TRBV12-4; abundance: -; j_gene: TRBJ2-1; d_gene: -; CDR3aa: CASSLAAVGNEQFF; CDR3nt: TGTGCCAGCAGTTTAGCGGCAGTGGGCAATGAGCAGTTCTTC
v_gene: TRBV28; abundance: few; j_gene: TRBJ2-7; d_gene: TRBD2; CDR3aa: CASSLIPGLVEQYF; CDR3nt: TGTGCCAGCAGTTTAATTCCCGGACTAGTCGAGCAGTACTTC